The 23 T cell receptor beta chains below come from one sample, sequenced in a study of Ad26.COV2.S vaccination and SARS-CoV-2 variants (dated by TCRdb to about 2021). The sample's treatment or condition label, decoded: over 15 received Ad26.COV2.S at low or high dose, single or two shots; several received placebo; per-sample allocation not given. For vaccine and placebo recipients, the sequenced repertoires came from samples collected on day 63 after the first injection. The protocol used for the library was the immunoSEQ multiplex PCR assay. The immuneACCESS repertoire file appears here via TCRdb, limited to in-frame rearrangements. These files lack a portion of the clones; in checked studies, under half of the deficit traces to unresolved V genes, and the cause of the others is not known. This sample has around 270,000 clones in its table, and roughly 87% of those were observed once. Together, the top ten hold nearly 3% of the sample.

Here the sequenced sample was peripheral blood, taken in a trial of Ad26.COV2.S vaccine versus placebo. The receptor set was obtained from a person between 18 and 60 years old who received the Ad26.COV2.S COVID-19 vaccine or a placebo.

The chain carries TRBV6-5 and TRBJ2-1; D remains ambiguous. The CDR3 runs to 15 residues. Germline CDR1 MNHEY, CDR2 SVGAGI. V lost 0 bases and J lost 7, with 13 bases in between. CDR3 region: CASSYSGSYLNEQFF. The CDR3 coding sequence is TGTGCCAGCAGTTACTCGGGTTCTTATTTGAATGAGCAGTTCTTC.

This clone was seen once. This CDR3 is CASSFRTGGNQPQHF. The CDR3 region has the DNA TGTGCCAGCAGCTTTCGGACAGGGGGTAATCAGCCCCAGCATTTT. This chain uses TRBV7-2 with TRBJ1-5, with 10 bases aligning to TRBD1. This CDR3 is 15 amino acids long. The V gene's germline CDR1 is SGHTA and CDR2 FQGNSA. Trimming at V came to 3 bases and at J to 4 bases, leaving 3 bases not matched to a gene.

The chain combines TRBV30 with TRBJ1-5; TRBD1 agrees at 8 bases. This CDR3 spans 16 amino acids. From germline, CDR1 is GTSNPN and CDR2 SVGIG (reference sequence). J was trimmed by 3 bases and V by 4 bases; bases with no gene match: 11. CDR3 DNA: TGTGCCTGGAAGGAACAGGGGGTGCTTCCCAATCAGCCCCAGCATTTT. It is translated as CAWKEQGVLPNQPQHF.

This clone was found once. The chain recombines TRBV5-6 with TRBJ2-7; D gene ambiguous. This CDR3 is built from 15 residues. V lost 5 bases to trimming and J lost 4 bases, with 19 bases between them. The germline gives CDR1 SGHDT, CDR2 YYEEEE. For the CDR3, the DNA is TGTGCCAGCAGACACCGGGCCAGCTCTAGGTACGAGCAGTACGTC. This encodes CASRHRASSRYEQYV.

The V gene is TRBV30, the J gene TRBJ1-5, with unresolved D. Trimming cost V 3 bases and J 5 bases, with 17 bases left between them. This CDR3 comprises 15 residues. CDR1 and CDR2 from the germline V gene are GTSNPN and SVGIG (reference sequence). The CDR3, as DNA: TGTGCCTGGAGCGTCGGCCGGATAGCGGATCAGCCCCAGCATTTT. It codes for CAWSVGRIADQPQHF. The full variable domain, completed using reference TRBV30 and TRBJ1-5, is SQTIHQWPATLVQPVGSPLSLECTVEGTSNPNLYWYRQAAGRGLQLLFYSVGIGQISSEVPQNLSASRPQDRQFILSSKKLLLSDSGFYLCAWSVGRIADQPQHFGDGTRLSIL.

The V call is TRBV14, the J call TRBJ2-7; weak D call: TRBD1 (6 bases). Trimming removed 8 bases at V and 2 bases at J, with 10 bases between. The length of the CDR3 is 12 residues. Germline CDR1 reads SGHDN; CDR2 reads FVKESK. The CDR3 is CASGQGTYEQYF. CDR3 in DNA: TGTGCCAGCGGGCAGGGGACCTACGAGCAGTACTTC.

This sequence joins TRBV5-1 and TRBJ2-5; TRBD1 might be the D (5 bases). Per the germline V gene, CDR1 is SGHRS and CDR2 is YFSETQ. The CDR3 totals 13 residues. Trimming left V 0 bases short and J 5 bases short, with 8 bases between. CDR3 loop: CASSLARVETQYF. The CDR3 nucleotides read TGCGCCAGCAGCTTGGCCAGGGTTGAGACCCAGTACTTC.

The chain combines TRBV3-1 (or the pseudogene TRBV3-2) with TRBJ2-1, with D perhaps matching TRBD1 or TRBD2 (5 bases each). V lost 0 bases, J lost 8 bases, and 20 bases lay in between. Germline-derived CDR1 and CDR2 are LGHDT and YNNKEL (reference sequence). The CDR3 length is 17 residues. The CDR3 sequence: CASSQDVRGPTVDEQFF. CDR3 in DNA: TGTGCCAGCAGCCAAGACGTCCGGGGACCCACCGTGGATGAGCAGTTCTTC.

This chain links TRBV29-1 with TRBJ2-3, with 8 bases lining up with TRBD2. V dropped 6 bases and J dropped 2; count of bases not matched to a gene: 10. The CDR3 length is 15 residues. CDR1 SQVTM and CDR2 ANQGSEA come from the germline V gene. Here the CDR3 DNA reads TGCAGCGTGACCCTTGGACTAGCCCCCACAGATACGCAGTATTTT. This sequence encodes CSVTLGLAPTDTQYF.

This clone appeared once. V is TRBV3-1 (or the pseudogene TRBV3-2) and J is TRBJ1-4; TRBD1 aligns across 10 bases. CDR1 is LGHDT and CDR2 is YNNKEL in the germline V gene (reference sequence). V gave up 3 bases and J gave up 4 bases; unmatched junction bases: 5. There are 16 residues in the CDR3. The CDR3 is CASSHGTGANNEKLFF. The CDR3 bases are TGTGCCAGCAGCCATGGGACAGGGGCGAATAATGAAAAACTGTTTTTT.

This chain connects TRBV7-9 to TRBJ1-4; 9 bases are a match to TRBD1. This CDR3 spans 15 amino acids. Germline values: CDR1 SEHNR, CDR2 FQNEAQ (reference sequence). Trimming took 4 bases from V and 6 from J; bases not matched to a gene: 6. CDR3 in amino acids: CASSSYRGQDEKLFF. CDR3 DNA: TGTGCCAGCAGCTCCTACAGGGGGCAGGATGAAAAACTGTTTTTT.

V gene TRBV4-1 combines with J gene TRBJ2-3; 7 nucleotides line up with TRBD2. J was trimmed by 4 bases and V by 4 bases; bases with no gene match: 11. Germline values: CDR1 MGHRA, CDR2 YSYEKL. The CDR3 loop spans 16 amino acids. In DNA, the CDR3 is TGCGCCAGCAGCCCACTAGCGACCCCGGGCCCAGATACGCAGTATTTT. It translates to CASSPLATPGPDTQYF.

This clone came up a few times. The CDR3 sequence: CASSPPWDREQYF. In nucleotides, the CDR3 is TGTGCCAGCTCACCACCGTGGGATCGCGAGCAGTACTTC. V is TRBV18 and J is TRBJ2-7; D unresolved. This CDR3 comprises 13 residues. Trimming shortened V by 0 bases and J by 6 bases, and 9 bases separated the two germline ends. The V gene's germline CDR1 is KGHSH and CDR2 LQKENI.

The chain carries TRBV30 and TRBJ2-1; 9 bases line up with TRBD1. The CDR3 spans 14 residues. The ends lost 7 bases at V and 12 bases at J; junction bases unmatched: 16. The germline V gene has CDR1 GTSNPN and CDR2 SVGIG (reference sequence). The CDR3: CAFQPGQGRGGQFF. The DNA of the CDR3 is TGTGCCTTCCAACCGGGACAGGGCCGAGGTGGGCAGTTCTTC.

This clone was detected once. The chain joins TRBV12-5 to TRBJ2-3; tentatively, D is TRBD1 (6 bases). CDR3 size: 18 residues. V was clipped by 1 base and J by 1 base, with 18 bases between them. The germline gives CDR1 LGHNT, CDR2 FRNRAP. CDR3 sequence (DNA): TGTGCTAGTGGTTTGGCCACCCGAATCGGACAGCGCACAGATACGCAGTATTTT. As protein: CASGLATRIGQRTDTQYF.

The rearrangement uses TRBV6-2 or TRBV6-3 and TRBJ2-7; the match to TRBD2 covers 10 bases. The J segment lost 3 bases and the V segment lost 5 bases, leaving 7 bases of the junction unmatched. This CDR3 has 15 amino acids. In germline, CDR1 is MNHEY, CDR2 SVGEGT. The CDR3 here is CASSTTSGAYYEQYF. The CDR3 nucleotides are TGTGCCAGCAGTACCACTAGCGGGGCTTACTACGAGCAGTACTTC.

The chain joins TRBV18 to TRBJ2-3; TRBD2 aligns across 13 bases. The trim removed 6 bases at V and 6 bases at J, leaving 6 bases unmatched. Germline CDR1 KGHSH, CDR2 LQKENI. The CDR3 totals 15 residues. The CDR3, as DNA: TGTGCCAGCTCCTCGGGGACTAGCGGGATGGATACGCAGTATTTT. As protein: CASSSGTSGMDTQYF.

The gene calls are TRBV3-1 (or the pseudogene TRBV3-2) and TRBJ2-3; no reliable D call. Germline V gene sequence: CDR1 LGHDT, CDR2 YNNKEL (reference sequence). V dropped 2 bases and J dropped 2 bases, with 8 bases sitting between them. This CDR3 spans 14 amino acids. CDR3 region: CASSQRTFTDTQYF. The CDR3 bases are TGTGCCAGCAGCCAACGGACCTTCACAGATACGCAGTATTTT.

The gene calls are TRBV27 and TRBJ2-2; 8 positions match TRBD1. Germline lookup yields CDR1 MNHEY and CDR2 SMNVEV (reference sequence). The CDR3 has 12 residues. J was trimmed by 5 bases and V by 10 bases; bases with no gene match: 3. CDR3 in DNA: TGTGCCACCAACAGGGGGACCGGGGAGCTGTTTTTT. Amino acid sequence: CATNRGTGELFF.

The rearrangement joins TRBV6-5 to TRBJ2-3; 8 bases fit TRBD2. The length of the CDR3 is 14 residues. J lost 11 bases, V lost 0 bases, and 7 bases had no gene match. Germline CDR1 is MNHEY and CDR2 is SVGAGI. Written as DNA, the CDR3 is TGTGCCAGCAGTTACTCAACCAGCGGGAGCAAGCAGTATTTT. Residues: CASSYSTSGSKQYF.

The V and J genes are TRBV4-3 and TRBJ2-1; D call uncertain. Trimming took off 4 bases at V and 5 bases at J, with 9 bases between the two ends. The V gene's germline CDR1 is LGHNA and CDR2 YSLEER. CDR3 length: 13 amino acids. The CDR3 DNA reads TGCGCCAGCAGCCGCCCGCTCCACAATGAGCAGTTCTTC. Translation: CASSRPLHNEQFF.

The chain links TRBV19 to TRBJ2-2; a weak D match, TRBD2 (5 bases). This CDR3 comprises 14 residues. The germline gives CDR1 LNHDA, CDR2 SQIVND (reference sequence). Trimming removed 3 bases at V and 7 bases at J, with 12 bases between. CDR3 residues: CASSISVGSGELFF. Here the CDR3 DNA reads TGTGCCAGTAGTATCAGCGTAGGGAGCGGGGAGCTGTTTTTT.

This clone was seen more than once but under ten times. CDR3 nucleotide sequence: TGTGCCAGCAGGGGACTAGCCAACACCGGGGAGCTGTTTTTT. Translating gives CASRGLANTGELFF. The chain couples TRBV6-5 to TRBJ2-2; 9 bases agree with TRBD2. Germline-derived CDR1 and CDR2 are MNHEY and SVGAGI. Trimming at V came to 6 bases and at J to 2 bases, leaving 1 base not matched to a gene. CDR3 length: 14 amino acids.